This record covers a single T cell receptor (beta chain). Antigen: not known. The CDR3 end shows no conserved phenylalanine or tryptophan, and so a read error is likely. The data stem from a study of T cell repertoires in cytomegalovirus infection. Trimming removed 5 bases at V and 5 bases at J, with 12 bases between. This CDR3 is built from 13 residues. Looked up from germline, CDR1 is SEHNR and CDR2 is FQNEAQ (reference sequence). TCRdb reprocessed the reads via MiXCR and lists one record per CDR3 protein. The sample consists of roughly 760,000 distinct CDR3 sequences, less than 40% of them appearing once. Whole-study findings and limits: HLA-C-restricted TCR beta clonotypes specific for CMV led the ex vivo response.

Sequenced material: PBMCs. The rearrangement joins TRBV7-9 to TRBJ1-1, with D possibly matching TRBD1 (5 bases). This sequence originates from a human donor in good health (CMV status not recorded). Some clones in this sample may be carry-over from other donors' samples. The CDR3 bases are TGTGCCAGCAGCCCTCCCGCAGGGACTGAAGCTTTCCTT. It yields the protein CASSPPAGTEAFL.